This T cell receptor (beta chain) was found in a study of blood T cell repertoires in COVID-19. TCRdb's table, derived via immunoSEQ multiplex PCR, lists solely in-frame clones and lacks some. The table shows 90,000 to 120,000 clones, with about 89% occurring only once. The CDR3 has 13 amino acids. Germline CDR1 is SNHLY and CDR2 is FYNNEI. V was pared by 1 base and J by 10 bases, with 12 bases between. Sequenced: peripheral blood. This sequence joins TRBV2 and TRBJ2-3; D might be TRBD2 (7 bases). The sequence came from a human donor in a cohort sampled during active COVID-19. CDR3 residues: CASSEGEGVPQYF. The CDR3 region has the DNA TGTGCCAGCAGTGAAGGGGAGGGGGTTCCGCAGTATTTT.